This T cell receptor (beta chain) stems from a study of CD8+ T cells in alopecia areata. Study observations and caveats: Clarity of TCR sharing across patients fell short of that in mice, possibly HLA-related. The study also sequences resident alphabeta T cells of normal skin in scalp samples. Tofacitinib produced a significant decrease in scalp clonality and in expanded CD8+ clones among the top 100.

Following extraction, RNA underwent reverse transcription to cDNA, which served as the sequencing template. Some clones are missing from TCRdb's copy, which holds only in-frame ones; the method was immunoSEQ multiplex PCR. Of 150,000 to 250,000 clones in the sample, roughly 60% are singletons; the top ten hold 5.5% to 6%. Treatment indicated: oral pan-JAK inhibitor, 5-10 mg twice daily. Specimens obtained from alopecia areata patients comprised lesional scalp punch biopsies and peripheral blood. On this clone: The antigen is not known.

In germline, CDR1 is GTSNPN, CDR2 SVGIG (reference sequence). The CDR3 runs 11 residues. V trimming: 5 bases; J trimming: 4 bases; junction bases outside the gene matches: 2. J is TRBJ2-7 and V is TRBV30; 7 nucleotides agree with TRBD1. The clonotype was recovered from a human donor with alopecia areata. The sequencing used CD4+ T cells sorted from blood, collected at week 24, from a patient treated with tofacitinib. CDR3 protein: CAWETGYEQYF. Written as DNA, the CDR3 is TGTGCCTGGGAGACAGGGTACGAGCAGTACTTC. Supplemented by reference TRBV30 and TRBJ2-7, the full variable domain reads SQTIHQWPATLVQPVGSPLSLECTVEGTSNPNLYWYRQAAGRGLQLLFYSVGIGQISSEVPQNLSASRPQDRQFILSSKKLLLSDSGFYLCAWETGYEQYFGPGTRLTVT.